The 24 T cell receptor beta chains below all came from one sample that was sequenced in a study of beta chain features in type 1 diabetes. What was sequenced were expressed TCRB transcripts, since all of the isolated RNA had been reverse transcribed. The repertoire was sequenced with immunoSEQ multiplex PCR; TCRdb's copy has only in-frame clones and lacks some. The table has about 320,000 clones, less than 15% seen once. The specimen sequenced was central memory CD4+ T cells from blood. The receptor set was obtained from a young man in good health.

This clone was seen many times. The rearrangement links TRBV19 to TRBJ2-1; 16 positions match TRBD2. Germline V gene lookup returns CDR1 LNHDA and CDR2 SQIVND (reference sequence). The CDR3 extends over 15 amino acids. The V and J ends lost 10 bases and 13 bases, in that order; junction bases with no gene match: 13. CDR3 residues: CATDAGTSGGAPQFF. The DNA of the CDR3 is TGTGCCACCGATGCCGGGACTAGCGGGGGGGCCCCCCAGTTCTTC.

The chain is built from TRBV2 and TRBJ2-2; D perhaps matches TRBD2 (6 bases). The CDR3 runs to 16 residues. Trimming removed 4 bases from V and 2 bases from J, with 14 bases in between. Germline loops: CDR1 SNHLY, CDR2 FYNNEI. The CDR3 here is CASSVLRTINTGELFF. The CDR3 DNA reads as TGTGCCAGCAGTGTGCTCCGGACTATCAACACCGGGGAGCTGTTTTTT. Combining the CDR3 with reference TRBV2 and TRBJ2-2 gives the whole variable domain EPEVTQTPSHQVTQMGQEVILRCVPISNHLYFYWYRQILGQKVEFLVSFYNNEISEKSEIFDDQFSVERPDGSNFTLKIRSTKLEDSAMYFCASSVLRTINTGELFFGEGSRLTVL.

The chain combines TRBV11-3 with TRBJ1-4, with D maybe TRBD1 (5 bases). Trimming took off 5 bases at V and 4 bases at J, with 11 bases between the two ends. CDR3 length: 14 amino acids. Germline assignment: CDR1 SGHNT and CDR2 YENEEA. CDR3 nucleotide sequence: TGTGCCAGCAGCGTCCGGGACGGTAATGAAAAACTGTTTTTT. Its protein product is CASSVRDGNEKLFF. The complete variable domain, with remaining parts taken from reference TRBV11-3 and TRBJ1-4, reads EAGVVQSPRYKIIEKKQPVAFWCNPISGHNTLYWYLQNLGQGPELLIRYENEEAVDDSQLPKDRFSAERLKGVDSTLKIQPAELGDSAVYLCASSVRDGNEKLFFGSGTQLSVL.

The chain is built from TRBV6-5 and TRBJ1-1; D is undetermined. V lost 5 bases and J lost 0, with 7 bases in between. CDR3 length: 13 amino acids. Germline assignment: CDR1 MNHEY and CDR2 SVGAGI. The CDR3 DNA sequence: TGTGCCAGCAGTCCCTCGATGAACACTGAAGCTTTCTTT. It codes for CASSPSMNTEAFF.

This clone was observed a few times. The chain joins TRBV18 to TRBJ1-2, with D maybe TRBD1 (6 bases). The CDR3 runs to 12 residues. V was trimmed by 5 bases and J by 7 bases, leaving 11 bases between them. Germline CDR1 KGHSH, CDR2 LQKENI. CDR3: CASSGPGVGYTF. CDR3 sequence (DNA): TGTGCCAGCTCAGGGCCAGGGGTTGGCTACACCTTC.

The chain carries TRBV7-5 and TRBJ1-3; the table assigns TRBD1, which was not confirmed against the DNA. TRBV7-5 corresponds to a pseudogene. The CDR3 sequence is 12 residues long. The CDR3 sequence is CARGYRGNTIYF. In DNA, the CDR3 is TGTGCCAGAGGATACAGGGGAAACACCATATATTTT.

The CDR3 reads CASSPTANGGQPQHF. The CDR3 nucleotides read TGTGCCAGCAGCCCGACCGCTAATGGTGGTCAGCCCCAGCATTTT. The chain is built from TRBV6-5 and TRBJ1-5; D not resolved. The CDR3 spans 15 residues. Germline values: CDR1 MNHEY, CDR2 SVGAGI. V lost 6 bases to trimming and J lost 6 bases, with 18 bases between them.

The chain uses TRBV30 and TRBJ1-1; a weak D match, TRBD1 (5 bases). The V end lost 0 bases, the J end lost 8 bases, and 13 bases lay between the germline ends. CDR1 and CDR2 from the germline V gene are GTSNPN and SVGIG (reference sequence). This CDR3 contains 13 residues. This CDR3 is CAWSVQGAGEAFF. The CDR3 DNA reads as TGTGCCTGGAGTGTACAAGGGGCTGGGGAAGCTTTCTTT. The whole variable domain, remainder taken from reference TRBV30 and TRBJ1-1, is SQTIHQWPATLVQPVGSPLSLECTVEGTSNPNLYWYRQAAGRGLQLLFYSVGIGQISSEVPQNLSASRPQDRQFILSSKKLLLSDSGFYLCAWSVQGAGEAFFGQGTRLTVV.

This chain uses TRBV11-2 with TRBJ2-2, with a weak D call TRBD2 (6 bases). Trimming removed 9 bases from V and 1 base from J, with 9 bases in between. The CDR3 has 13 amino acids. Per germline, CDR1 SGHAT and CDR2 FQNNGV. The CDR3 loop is CASRRGNTGELFF. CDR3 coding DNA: TGTGCCAGTCGGAGGGGGAACACCGGGGAGCTGTTTTTT.

CDR3 loop: CSVESRIDTQYF. The CDR3, as DNA: TGCAGCGTTGAAAGTCGGATCGATACGCAGTATTTT. The chain links TRBV29-1 to TRBJ2-3; D ambiguous. The V gene's germline CDR1 is SQVTM and CDR2 ANQGSEA. The V end lost 2 bases, the J end lost 6 bases, and 9 bases lay between the germline ends. This CDR3 region has 12 residues.

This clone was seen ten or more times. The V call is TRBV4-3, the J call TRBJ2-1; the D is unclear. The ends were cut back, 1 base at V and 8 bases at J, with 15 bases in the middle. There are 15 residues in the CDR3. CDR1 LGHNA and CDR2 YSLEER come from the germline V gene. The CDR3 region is CASSQALPKGDEQFF. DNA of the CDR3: TGCGCCAGCAGCCAAGCATTACCGAAGGGCGATGAGCAGTTCTTC.

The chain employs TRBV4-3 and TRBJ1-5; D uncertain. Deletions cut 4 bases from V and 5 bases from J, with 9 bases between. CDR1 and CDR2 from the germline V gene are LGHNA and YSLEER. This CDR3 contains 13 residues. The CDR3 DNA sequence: TGCGCCAGCAGCCCCCTCATAGATCAGCCCCAGCATTTT. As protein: CASSPLIDQPQHF.

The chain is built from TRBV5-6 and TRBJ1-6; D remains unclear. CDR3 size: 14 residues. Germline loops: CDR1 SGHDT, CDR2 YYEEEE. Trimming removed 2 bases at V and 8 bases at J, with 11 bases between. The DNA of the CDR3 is TGTGCCAGCAGCTTAAGGGTGCAGGATTCACCCCTCCACTTT. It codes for CASSLRVQDSPLHF. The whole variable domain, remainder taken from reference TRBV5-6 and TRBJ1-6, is DAGVTQSPTHLIKTRGQQVTLRCSPKSGHDTVSWYQQALGQGPQFIFQYYEEEERQRGNFPDRFSGHQFPNYSSELNVNALLLGDSALYLCASSLRVQDSPLHFGNGTRLTVT.

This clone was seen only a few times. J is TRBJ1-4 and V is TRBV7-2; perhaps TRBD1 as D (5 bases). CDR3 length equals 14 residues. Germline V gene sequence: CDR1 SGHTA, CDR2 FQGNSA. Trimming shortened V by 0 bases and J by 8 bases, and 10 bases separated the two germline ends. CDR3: CASSLALTGEKLFF. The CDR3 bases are TGTGCCAGCAGCTTAGCGCTAACAGGAGAAAAACTGTTTTTT.

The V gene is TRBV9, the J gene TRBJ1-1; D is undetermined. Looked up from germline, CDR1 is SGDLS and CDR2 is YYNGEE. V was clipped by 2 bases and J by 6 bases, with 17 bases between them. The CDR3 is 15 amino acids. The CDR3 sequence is CASSVLRQRPAEAFF. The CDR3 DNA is TGTGCCAGCAGCGTTCTACGACAAAGGCCGGCTGAAGCTTTCTTT.

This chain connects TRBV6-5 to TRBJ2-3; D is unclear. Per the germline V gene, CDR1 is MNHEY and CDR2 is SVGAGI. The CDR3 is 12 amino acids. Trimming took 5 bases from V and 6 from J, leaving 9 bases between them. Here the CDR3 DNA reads TGTGCCAGCAGTGAATCCTCGGATACGCAGTATTTT. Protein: CASSESSDTQYF.

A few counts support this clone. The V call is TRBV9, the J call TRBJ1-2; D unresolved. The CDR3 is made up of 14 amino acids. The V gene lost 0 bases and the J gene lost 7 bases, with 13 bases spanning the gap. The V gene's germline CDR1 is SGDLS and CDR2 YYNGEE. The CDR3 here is CASSVVAGLAGYTF. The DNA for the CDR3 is TGTGCCAGCAGCGTAGTTGCCGGGTTAGCTGGCTACACCTTC.

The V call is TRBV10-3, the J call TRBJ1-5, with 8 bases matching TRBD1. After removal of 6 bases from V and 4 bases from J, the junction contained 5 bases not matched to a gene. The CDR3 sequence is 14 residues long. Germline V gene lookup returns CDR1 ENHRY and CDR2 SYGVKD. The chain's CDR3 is CAISLDRVNQPQHF. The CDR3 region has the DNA TGTGCCATCAGCTTGGACAGGGTTAATCAGCCCCAGCATTTT.

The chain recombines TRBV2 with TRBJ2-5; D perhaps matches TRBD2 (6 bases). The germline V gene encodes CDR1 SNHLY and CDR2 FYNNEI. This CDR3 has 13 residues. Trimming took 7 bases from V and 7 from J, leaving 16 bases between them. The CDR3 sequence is CASTRERLGTQYF. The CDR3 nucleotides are TGTGCCAGCACACGGGAGCGGCTGGGGACCCAGTACTTC.

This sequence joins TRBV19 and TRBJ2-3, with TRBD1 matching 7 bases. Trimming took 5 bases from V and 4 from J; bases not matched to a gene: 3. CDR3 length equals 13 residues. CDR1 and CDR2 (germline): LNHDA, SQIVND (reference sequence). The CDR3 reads CASSVGGADTQYF. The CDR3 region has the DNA TGTGCCAGTAGTGTAGGGGGCGCAGATACGCAGTATTTT.

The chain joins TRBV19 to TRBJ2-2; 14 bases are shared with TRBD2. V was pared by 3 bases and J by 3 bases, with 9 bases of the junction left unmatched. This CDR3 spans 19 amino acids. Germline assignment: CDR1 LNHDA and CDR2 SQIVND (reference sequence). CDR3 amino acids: CASSMTGTSGSLYTGELFF. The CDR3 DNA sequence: TGTGCCAGTAGTATGACCGGGACTAGCGGGAGCCTGTACACCGGGGAGCTGTTTTTT. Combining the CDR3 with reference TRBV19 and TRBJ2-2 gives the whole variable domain DGGITQSPKYLFRKEGQNVTLSCEQNLNHDAMYWYRQDPGQGLRLIYYSQIVNDFQKGDIAEGYSVSREKKESFPLTVTSAQKNPTAFYLCASSMTGTSGSLYTGELFFGEGSRLTVL.

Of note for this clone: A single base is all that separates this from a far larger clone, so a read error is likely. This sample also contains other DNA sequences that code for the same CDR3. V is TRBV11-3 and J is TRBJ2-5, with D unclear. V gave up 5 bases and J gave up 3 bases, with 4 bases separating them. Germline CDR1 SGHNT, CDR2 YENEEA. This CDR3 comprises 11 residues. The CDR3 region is CASSLKETQYF. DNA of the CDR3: TGTGCCAGCAGCCTGAAAGAGACCCAGTACTTC.

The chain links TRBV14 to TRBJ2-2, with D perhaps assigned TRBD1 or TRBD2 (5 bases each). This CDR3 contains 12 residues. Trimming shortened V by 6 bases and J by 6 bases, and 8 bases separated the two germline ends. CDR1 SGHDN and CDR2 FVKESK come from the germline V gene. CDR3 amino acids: CASRRGPGELFF. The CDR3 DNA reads TGTGCCAGCAGACGGGGACCCGGGGAGCTGTTTTTT.

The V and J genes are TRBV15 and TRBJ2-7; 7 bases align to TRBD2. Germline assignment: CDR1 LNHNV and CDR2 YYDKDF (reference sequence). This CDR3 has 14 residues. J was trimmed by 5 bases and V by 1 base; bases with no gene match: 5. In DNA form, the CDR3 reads TGTGCCACCAGCAGAGGCGGGAGCCTGAACGAGCAGTACTTC. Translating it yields CATSRGGSLNEQYF. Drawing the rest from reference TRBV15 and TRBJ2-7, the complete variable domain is DAMVIQNPRYQVTQFGKPVTLSCSQTLNHNVMYWYQQKSSQAPKLLFHYYDKDFNNEADTPDNFQSRRPNTSFCFLDIRSPGLGDTAMYLCATSRGGSLNEQYFGPGTRLTVT.